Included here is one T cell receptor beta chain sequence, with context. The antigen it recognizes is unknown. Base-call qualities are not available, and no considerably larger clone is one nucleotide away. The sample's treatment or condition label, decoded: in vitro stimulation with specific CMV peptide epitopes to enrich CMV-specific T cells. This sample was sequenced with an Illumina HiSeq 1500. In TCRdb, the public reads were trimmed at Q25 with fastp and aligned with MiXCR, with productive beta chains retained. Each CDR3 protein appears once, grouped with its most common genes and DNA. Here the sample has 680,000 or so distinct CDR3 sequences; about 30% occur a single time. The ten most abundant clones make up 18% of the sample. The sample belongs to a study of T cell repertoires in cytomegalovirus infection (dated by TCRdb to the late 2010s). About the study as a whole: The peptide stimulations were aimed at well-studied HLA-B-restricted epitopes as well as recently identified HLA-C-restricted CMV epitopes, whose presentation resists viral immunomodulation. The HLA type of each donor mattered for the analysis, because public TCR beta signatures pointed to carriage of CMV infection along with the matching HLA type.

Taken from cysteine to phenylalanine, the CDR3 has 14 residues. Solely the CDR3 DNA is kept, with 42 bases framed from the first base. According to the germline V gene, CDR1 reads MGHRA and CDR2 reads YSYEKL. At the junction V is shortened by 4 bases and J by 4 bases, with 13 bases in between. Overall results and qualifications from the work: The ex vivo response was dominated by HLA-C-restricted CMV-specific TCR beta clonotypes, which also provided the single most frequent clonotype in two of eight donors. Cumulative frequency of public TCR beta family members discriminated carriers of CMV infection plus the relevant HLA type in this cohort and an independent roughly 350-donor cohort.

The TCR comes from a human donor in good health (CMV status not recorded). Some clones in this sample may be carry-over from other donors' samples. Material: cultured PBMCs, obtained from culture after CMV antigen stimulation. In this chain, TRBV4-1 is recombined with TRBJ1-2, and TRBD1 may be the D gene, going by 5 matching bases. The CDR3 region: CASSRRDSLYGYTF. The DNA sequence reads TGCGCCAGCAGCCGGAGGGACTCCCTCTATGGCTACACCTTC.